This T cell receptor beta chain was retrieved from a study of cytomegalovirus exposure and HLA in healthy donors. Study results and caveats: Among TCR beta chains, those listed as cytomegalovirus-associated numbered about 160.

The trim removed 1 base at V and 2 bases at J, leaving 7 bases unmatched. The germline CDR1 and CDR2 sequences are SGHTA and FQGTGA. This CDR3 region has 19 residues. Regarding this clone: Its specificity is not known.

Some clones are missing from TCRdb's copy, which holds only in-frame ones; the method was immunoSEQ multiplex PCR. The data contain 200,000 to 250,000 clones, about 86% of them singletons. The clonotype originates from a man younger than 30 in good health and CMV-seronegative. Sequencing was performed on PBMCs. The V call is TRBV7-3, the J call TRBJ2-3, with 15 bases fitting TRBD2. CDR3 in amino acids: CASSLRGLAGGPLTDTQYF. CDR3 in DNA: TGTGCCAGCAGCTTAAGAGGACTAGCGGGAGGGCCACTCACAGATACGCAGTATTTT.